This entry concerns a single T cell receptor beta chain. The sample is drawn from a study of blood T cell repertoires in COVID-19. Study-level information: Italy, Spain and the United States were the sources of the convalescent and acute COVID-19 samples. PBMCs, B-cell-depleted T cells, or T cells were the source of the cDNA or gDNA that made up the material.

Trimming took 2 bases from V and 4 from J, leaving 11 bases between them. The length of the CDR3 is 15 residues. Per germline, CDR1 KGHSH and CDR2 LQKENI. Authors' data handling: Reference gene primer amplification yielded estimated nucleated cell counts. TCRdb keeps only in-frame clones here, not all; method: immunoSEQ multiplex PCR. That table furnishes V, J and clone size, whereas the DNA furnished D and trimming. The sample holds about 75,000 clones, approximately 90% seen once. This chain connects TRBV18 to TRBJ1-4; D is ambiguous. The sequenced sample consisted of peripheral blood. This TCR was recovered from a human donor in a cohort sampled during active COVID-19. The CDR3 sequence: CASSPSWQNNEKLFF. The CDR3 nucleotides read TGTGCCAGCTCACCAAGTTGGCAGAATAATGAAAAACTGTTTTTT.